The 14 T cell receptor beta chains listed next were all sequenced from one sample in a study of CD8 T cells in ankylosing spondylitis (dated by TCRdb to between 2016 and 2019). The library relied on 5' RACE. Sequencing took place on an Illumina HiSeq 2500. Clones were called with MiXCR by TCRdb after fastp trimmed the public reads at Q25, and only in-frame beta chains were retained. Records with the same CDR3 protein are collapsed into one entry carrying the most frequent genes and DNA. The sample yields 300,000 to 400,000 distinct CDR3 sequences; around a tenth were counted once. 8% to 9.5% of the sample goes to the ten largest clones. The sequencing sample was made of blood, either unsorted or a sorted T cell fraction (not recorded which). Receptor source: a female donor with ankylosing spondylitis or in good health (not recorded which).

This clonotype showed up many times. The chain carries TRBV3-1 and TRBJ1-3; D ambiguous. The CDR3 totals 13 residues. Germline lookup yields CDR1 LGHDT and CDR2 YNNKEL (reference sequence). Trimming took off 4 bases at V and 0 bases at J, with 4 bases between the two ends. CDR3 protein: CASSRLSGNTIYF. The CDR3 nucleotides are TGTGCCAGCAGCCGACTCTCTGGAAACACCATATATTTT. The whole variable domain, remainder taken from reference TRBV3-1 and TRBJ1-3, is DTAVSQTPKYLVTQMGNDKSIKCEQNLGHDTMYWYKQDSKKFLKIMFSYNNKELIINETVPNRFSPKSPDKAHLNLHINSLELGDSAVYFCASSRLSGNTIYFGEGSWLTVV.

This clonotype was seen ten or more times. The chain joins TRBV29-1 to TRBJ1-1, with D perhaps TRBD1 (5 bases). CDR3 length: 12 residues. The germline CDR1 and CDR2 sequences are SQVTM and ANQGSEA. Between the trimmed V and J ends, which lost 4 bases and 4 bases, there was a span of 10 bases. Here the CDR3 reads CSVGQTSTEAFF. CDR3 bases: TGCAGCGTTGGACAGACGAGCACTGAAGCTTTCTTT.

At least ten counts were recorded for this clonotype. V is TRBV12-3 or TRBV12-4 and J is TRBJ1-4, with no clear D. Deletions cut 5 bases from V and 0 bases from J, with 13 bases between. This CDR3 comprises 16 residues. The CDR3 DNA is TGTGCCAGCAGTCTTCGGACTGGGGCAACTAATGAAAAACTGTTTTTT. This encodes CASSLRTGATNEKLFF.

This clonotype was counted at least ten times. The chain has TRBV20-1 and TRBJ2-7; 11 positions match TRBD2. CDR1 DFQATT and CDR2 SNEGSKA come from the germline V gene (reference sequence). This CDR3 is 12 amino acids long. With 8 bases clipped from V and 1 base from J, the junction kept 1 base outside the gene matches. Written as DNA, the CDR3 is TGCAGTATAGCGGGAGGGTCCTACGAGCAGTACTTC. It specifies CSIAGGSYEQYF.

This clonotype was counted at least ten times. This sequence joins TRBV14 and TRBJ1-5; tentatively, D is TRBD1 (5 bases). CDR1 SGHDN and CDR2 FVKESK come from the germline V gene. V lost 1 base and J lost 6, with 10 bases in between. The CDR3 has 14 residues. In nucleotides, the CDR3 is TGTGCCAGCAGCCAAGCGGGGGTAGGTCAGCCCCAGCATTTT. Translating it yields CASSQAGVGQPQHF.

The V gene is TRBV9, the J gene TRBJ2-3; TRBD2 matches at 8 bases. Looked up from germline, CDR1 is SGDLS and CDR2 is YYNGEE. This CDR3 contains 16 residues. The trim removed 4 bases at V and 0 bases at J, leaving 7 bases unmatched. CDR3 DNA sequence: TGTGCCAGCAGCCCCAATATAGCGGGGAGCACAGATACGCAGTATTTT. Its translation: CASSPNIAGSTDTQYF.

The chain has TRBV13 and TRBJ1-3; D is undetermined. The germline V gene encodes CDR1 PRHDT and CDR2 FYEKMQ (reference sequence). The CDR3 is 16 amino acids. Deletions cut 5 bases from V and 0 bases from J, with 14 bases between. Written as DNA, the CDR3 is TGTGCCAGCAGCCCCCGGCTCCGGGGCTCTGGAAACACCATATATTTT. Translating gives CASSPRLRGSGNTIYF.

The gene calls are TRBV29-1 and TRBJ2-5, with 14 bases aligning to TRBD2. Germline CDR1 reads SQVTM; CDR2 reads ANQGSEA. V was pared by 5 bases and J by 5 bases, with 4 bases of the junction left unmatched. The CDR3 consists of 14 residues. The CDR3 DNA follows: TGCAGCGTTAGACTAGCGGGGGGGCCGGAGACCCAGTACTTC. The encoded protein is CSVRLAGGPETQYF.

This clonotype was seen ten or more times. This chain joins TRBV7-2 and TRBJ2-3, with TRBD2 identical over 9 bases. CDR1 and CDR2 (germline): SGHTA, FQGNSA. The CDR3 is 12 residues long. The chain's CDR3 is CAGGGGTDTQYF. The CDR3 DNA reads as TGTGCGGGCGGGGGGGGAACAGATACGCAGTATTTT.

This clonotype was observed at least ten times. V gene TRBV18 combines with J gene TRBJ1-2, with D possibly TRBD1 on 5 matching bases. Germline CDR1 is KGHSH and CDR2 is LQKENI. This CDR3 has 14 amino acids. Trimming left V 2 bases short and J 4 bases short, with 11 bases between. The chain's CDR3 is CASSPGQQGYGYTF. The CDR3 coding sequence is TGTGCCAGCTCACCAGGGCAGCAGGGCTATGGCTACACCTTC.

This clonotype appeared many times. The rearrangement uses TRBV5-1 and TRBJ2-2; TRBD1 might be the D (5 bases). This CDR3 region has 13 residues. Trimming shortened V by 6 bases and J by 4 bases, and 10 bases separated the two germline ends. In germline, CDR1 is SGHRS, CDR2 YFSETQ. CDR3 coding DNA: TGCGCCAGCACCAGGGATTTCACCGGGGAGCTGTTTTTT. This sequence encodes CASTRDFTGELFF.

This clonotype was found many times. The rearrangement uses TRBV20-1 and TRBJ1-4; no clear D. The ends were cut back, 4 bases at V and 7 bases at J, with 16 bases in the middle. The CDR3 totals 14 residues. Germline V lookup: CDR1 DFQATT, CDR2 SNEGSKA (reference sequence). DNA for the CDR3: TGCAGTGCTACCTACGCCCCGGAGGGTGAAAAACTGTTTTTT. Translated, it gives CSATYAPEGEKLFF.

The chain has TRBV5-1 and TRBJ1-1; 7 bases map to TRBD1. Germline V CDR1 and CDR2: SGHRS, YFSETQ. V trimming: 3 bases; J trimming: 4 bases; junction bases outside the gene matches: 6. This CDR3 contains 14 residues. This CDR3 is CASSSWDSATEAFF. The CDR3, as DNA: TGCGCCAGCAGCTCGTGGGACAGTGCCACTGAAGCTTTCTTT.

The genes are TRBV3-1 and TRBJ2-7, with TRBD1 identical over 7 bases. The J segment lost 6 bases and the V segment lost 0 bases, leaving 8 bases of the junction unmatched. CDR1 is LGHDT, CDR2 YNNKEL, per germline (reference sequence). CDR3 length: 15 amino acids. CDR3 DNA: TGTGCCAGCAGCCAAGATGGGGGACAGTACTGCGAGCAGTACTTC. This sequence encodes CASSQDGGQYCEQYF.